Each of the 16 T cell receptor beta chains below was sequenced from the same sample in a study of T cells in Graves' hyperthyroidism and ophthalmopathy. There were TCR beta CDR3 regions amplified from RNA transcripts. Primed by the HTBI set, a first-round RT-PCR was run on the TCR CDR3. MiXCR, applied by TCRdb to the multiplex PCR reads, yields one record per CDR3 protein. The sample contains 480,000 or so distinct CDR3 sequences, 40% to 50% of which appear only once. The material sequenced was peripheral blood or thyroid tissue (not recorded which). These receptors were obtained from an adult woman with Graves' disease, either hyperthyroidism or ophthalmopathy (not recorded which).

Many counts were recorded for this clonotype. The chain links TRBV19 to TRBJ1-5; D is unclear. The CDR3 consists of 13 residues. V was clipped by 3 bases and J by 2 bases, with 5 bases between them. Germline CDR1 is LNHDA and CDR2 is SQIVND (reference sequence). The CDR3 coding sequence is TGTGCCAGTAGTATCCGCGGCAATCAGCCCCAGCATTTT. Protein product: CASSIRGNQPQHF.

The chain joins TRBV10-3 to TRBJ1-6; TRBD1 matches at 8 bases. CDR1 and CDR2 from the germline V gene are ENHRY and SYGVKD. V lost 6 bases, J lost 8 bases, and 9 bases stayed unmatched. The CDR3 has 15 amino acids. CDR3 sequence: CAISITGQDYSPLHF. CDR3 coding DNA: TGTGCCATCAGCATCACGGGACAGGATTATTCACCCCTCCACTTT.

The table lists this clonotype with a few counts. This chain links TRBV15 with TRBJ2-7; D possibly corresponds to TRBD1 (6 bases). V lost 1 base, J lost 7 bases, and 23 bases lay in between. This CDR3 region has 17 residues. Germline V gene lookup returns CDR1 LNHNV and CDR2 YYDKDF (reference sequence). In nucleotides, the CDR3 is TGTGCCACCAGCAGAGTCCTGGTGGTCAGGGGAGCAGGGGAGCAGTACTTC. Its translation is CATSRVLVVRGAGEQYF.

Many counts were recorded for this clonotype. The chain uses TRBV7-6 and TRBJ1-5; tentatively, D is TRBD1 (6 bases). The V gene lost 1 base and the J gene lost 3 bases, with 10 bases spanning the gap. Germline CDR1 SGHVS, CDR2 FNYEAQ. The CDR3 is 15 residues long. CDR3 DNA sequence: TGTGCCAGCAGCTTAGTAGGGGGGATCAATCAGCCCCAGCATTTT. This codes for CASSLVGGINQPQHF.

The chain has TRBV10-3 and TRBJ1-1, with 8 bases identical to TRBD1. This CDR3 region has 11 residues. Germline trimming cut 11 bases from V and 7 bases from J; bases unmatched to any gene: 6. The V gene's germline CDR1 is ENHRY and CDR2 SYGVKD. The CDR3 nucleotides are TGTGCCGCACAGGGGGAAAGTGAAGCTTTCTTT. Amino acid sequence: CAAQGESEAFF.

This rearrangement joins TRBV5-4 to TRBJ2-6; a possible D gene is TRBD2 (6 bases). V shed 4 bases and J shed 4 bases, with 12 bases lying between them. CDR3 length equals 15 residues. The germline CDR1 and CDR2 sequences are SGHNT and YYREEE (reference sequence). This CDR3 is CASSGGTLGANVLTF. DNA of the CDR3: TGTGCCAGCAGCGGGGGGACCTTAGGGGCCAACGTCCTGACTTTC.

The rearrangement links TRBV12-3 or TRBV12-4 to TRBJ1-1; no definite D call. The length of the CDR3 is 13 residues. Trimming removed 0 bases from V and 4 bases from J, with 6 bases in between. This CDR3 reads CASSLAQITEAFF. CDR3 coding DNA: TGTGCCAGCAGTTTAGCCCAGATCACTGAAGCTTTCTTT.

This clonotype was counted at least ten times. The chain joins TRBV3-1 to TRBJ2-2; D is unclear. Trimming removed 7 bases at V and 7 bases at J, with 13 bases between. The CDR3 consists of 13 residues. The germline CDR1 and CDR2 sequences are LGHDT and YNNKEL (reference sequence). In nucleotides, the CDR3 is TGTGCCAGCACTCCCTCGGGCGGCGGGGAGCTGTTTTTT. This gives the protein CASTPSGGGELFF. Complete variable domain (other parts from reference TRBV3-1 and TRBJ2-2): DTAVSQTPKYLVTQMGNDKSIKCEQNLGHDTMYWYKQDSKKFLKIMFSYNNKELIINETVPNRFSPKSPDKAHLNLHINSLELGDSAVYFCASTPSGGGELFFGEGSRLTVL.

In this sample, this clonotype turned up many times. This chain links TRBV5-8 with TRBJ1-1; D may be TRBD1 (5 bases). The V end lost 4 bases, the J end lost 11 bases, and 21 bases lay between the germline ends. This CDR3 is built from 14 residues. Per germline, CDR1 SGHTS and CDR2 YDEGEE. The CDR3 DNA is TGTGCCAGCAGCCCTCCCCCCCTGCAGGGAAGGGCTTTCTTT. Translation gives CASSPPPLQGRAFF.

This chain uses TRBV9 with TRBJ2-7; D not resolved. With 0 bases removed from V and 5 bases from J, the gap between germline ends came to 9 bases. Germline lookup yields CDR1 SGDLS and CDR2 YYNGEE. The CDR3 is 13 residues long. The CDR3 reads CASSVAWSDEQYF. As DNA, the CDR3 is TGTGCCAGCAGCGTAGCTTGGTCTGACGAGCAGTACTTC.

This sequence joins TRBV20-1 and TRBJ1-1; D is uncertain. The CDR3 totals 14 residues. The germline V gene has CDR1 DFQATT and CDR2 SNEGSKA (reference sequence). The V end lost 7 bases, the J end lost 1 base, and 16 bases lay between the germline ends. In nucleotides, the CDR3 is TGCAGTGGAAATGCGGGAGGCTGGAACACTGAAGCTTTCTTT. It is translated as CSGNAGGWNTEAFF.

This clonotype has ten or more counts. The chain combines TRBV20-1 with TRBJ1-6; D call uncertain. The length of the CDR3 is 15 residues. Trimming stripped 1 base from V and 3 bases from J, with 10 bases between. Per the germline V gene, CDR1 is DFQATT and CDR2 is SNEGSKA (reference sequence). CDR3 amino acids: CSARGAGSYNSPLHF. CDR3 DNA: TGCAGTGCTAGAGGCGCGGGGAGCTATAATTCACCCCTCCACTTT.

The chain uses TRBV20-1 and TRBJ1-2; D unresolved. V was pared by 3 bases and J by 0 bases, with 11 bases between. The CDR3 consists of 14 residues. The V gene's germline CDR1 is DFQATT and CDR2 SNEGSKA (reference sequence). This CDR3 reads CSARVTATNYGYTF. DNA of the CDR3: TGCAGTGCTAGGGTAACAGCTACTAACTATGGCTACACCTTC.

The chain has TRBV7-8 and TRBJ1-1; D gene uncertain. CDR1 is SGHVS, CDR2 FQNEAQ, per germline. V was shortened by 6 bases and J by 4 bases, with 12 bases between the two germline ends. The CDR3 is 13 residues long. CDR3 residues: CASSDVRGTEAFF. For the CDR3, the DNA is TGTGCCAGCAGTGACGTCCGGGGCACTGAAGCTTTCTTT.

V is TRBV2 and J is TRBJ1-2; D is unclear. V was shortened by 7 bases and J by 2 bases, with 8 bases between the two germline ends. Per germline, CDR1 SNHLY and CDR2 FYNNEI. The CDR3 sequence is 12 residues long. The CDR3 is CASKADNYGYTF. CDR3 coding DNA: TGTGCCAGCAAAGCCGACAACTATGGCTACACCTTC.

The CDR3 bases are TGCAGCGTTGGAGGGGCAGGGCGTGACACTGAAGCTTTCTTT. Its translation: CSVGGAGRDTEAFF. The chain uses TRBV29-1 and TRBJ1-1, with D perhaps matching TRBD1 (5 bases). CDR3 size: 14 residues. CDR1 is SQVTM, CDR2 ANQGSEA, per germline. Trimming left V 4 bases short and J 3 bases short, with 15 bases between.